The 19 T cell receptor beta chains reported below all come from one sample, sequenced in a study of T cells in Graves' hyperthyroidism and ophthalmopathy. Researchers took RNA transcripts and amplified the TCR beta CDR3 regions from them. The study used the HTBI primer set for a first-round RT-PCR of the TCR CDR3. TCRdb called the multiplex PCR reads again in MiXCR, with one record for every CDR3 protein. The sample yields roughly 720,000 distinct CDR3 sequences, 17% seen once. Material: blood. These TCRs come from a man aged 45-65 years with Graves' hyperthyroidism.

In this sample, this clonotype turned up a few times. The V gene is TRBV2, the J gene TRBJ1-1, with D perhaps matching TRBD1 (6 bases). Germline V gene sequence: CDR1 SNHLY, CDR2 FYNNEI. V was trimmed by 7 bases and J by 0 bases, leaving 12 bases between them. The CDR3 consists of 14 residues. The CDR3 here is CASIKQGLNTEAFF. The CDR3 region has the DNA TGTGCCAGCATCAAACAGGGCTTGAACACTGAAGCTTTCTTT.

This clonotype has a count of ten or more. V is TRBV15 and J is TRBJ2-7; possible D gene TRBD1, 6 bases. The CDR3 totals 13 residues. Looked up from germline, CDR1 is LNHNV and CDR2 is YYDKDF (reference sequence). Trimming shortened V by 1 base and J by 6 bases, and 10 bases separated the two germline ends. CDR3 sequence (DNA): TGTGCCACCAGCAGAGGACAGGCGGGCGAGCAGTACTTC. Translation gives CATSRGQAGEQYF.

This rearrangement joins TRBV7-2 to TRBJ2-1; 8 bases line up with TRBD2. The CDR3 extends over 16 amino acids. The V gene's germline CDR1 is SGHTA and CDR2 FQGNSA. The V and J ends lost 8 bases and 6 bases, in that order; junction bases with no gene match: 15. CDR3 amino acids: CASLAGAAGGPNEQFF. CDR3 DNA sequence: TGTGCCAGCCTCGCCGGGGCCGCGGGAGGACCCAATGAGCAGTTCTTC. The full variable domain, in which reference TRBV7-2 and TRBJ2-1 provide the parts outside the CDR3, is GAGVSQSPSNKVTEKGKDVELRCDPISGHTALYWYRQSLGQGLEFLIYFQGNSAPDKSGLPSDRFSAERTGGSVSTLTIQRTQQEDSAVYLCASLAGAAGGPNEQFFGPGTRLTVL.

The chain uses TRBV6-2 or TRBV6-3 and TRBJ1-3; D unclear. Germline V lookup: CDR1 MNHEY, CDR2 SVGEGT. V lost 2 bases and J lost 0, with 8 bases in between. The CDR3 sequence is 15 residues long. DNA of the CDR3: TGTGCCAGCAGTTACGGACGGCGCTCTGGAAACACCATATATTTT. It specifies CASSYGRRSGNTIYF.

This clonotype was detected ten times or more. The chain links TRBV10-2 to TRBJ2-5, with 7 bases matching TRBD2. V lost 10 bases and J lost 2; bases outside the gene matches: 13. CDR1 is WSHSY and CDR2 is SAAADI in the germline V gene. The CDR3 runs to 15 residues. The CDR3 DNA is TGCGCCACGGGGGAGGGGCGGGTGCTACAAGAGACCCAGTACTTC. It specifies CATGEGRVLQETQYF.

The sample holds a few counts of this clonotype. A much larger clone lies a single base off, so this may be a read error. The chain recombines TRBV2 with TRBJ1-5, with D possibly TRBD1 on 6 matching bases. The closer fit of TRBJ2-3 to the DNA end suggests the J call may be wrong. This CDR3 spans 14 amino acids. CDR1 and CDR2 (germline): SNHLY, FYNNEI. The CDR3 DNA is TGTGCCAGCAGTGAACAGGGGAGCAATCAGCCCCAGTATTTT. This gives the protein CASSEQGSNQPQYF.

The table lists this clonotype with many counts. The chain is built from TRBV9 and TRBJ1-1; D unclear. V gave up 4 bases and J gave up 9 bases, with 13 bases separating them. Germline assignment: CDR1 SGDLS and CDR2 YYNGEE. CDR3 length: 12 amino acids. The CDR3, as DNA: TGTGCCAGCAGCCCTATCGAGGGTCAAGCTTTCTTT. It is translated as CASSPIEGQAFF.

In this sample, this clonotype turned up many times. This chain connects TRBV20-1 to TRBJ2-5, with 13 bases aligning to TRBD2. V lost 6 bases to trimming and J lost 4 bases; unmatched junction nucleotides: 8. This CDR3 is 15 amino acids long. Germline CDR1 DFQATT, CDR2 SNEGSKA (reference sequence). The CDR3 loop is CSAAGLAGVGETQYF. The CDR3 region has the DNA TGCAGTGCGGCTGGACTAGCGGGAGTCGGAGAGACCCAGTACTTC.

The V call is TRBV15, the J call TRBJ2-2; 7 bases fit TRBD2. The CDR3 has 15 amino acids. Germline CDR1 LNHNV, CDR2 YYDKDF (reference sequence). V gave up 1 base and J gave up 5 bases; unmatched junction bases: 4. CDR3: CATSRGAGETGELFF. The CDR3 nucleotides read TGTGCCACCAGCAGAGGCGCGGGGGAGACCGGGGAGCTGTTTTTT.

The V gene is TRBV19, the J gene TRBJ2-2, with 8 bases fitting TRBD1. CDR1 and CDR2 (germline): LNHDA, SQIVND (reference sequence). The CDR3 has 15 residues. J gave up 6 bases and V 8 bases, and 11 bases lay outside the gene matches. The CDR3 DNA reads TGTGCCAGTTGCCCGGACAGGGTACAGCCCGGGGAGCTGTTTTTT. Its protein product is CASCPDRVQPGELFF. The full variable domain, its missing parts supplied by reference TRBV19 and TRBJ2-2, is DGGITQSPKYLFRKEGQNVTLSCEQNLNHDAMYWYRQDPGQGLRLIYYSQIVNDFQKGDIAEGYSVSREKKESFPLTVTSAQKNPTAFYLCASCPDRVQPGELFFGEGSRLTVL.

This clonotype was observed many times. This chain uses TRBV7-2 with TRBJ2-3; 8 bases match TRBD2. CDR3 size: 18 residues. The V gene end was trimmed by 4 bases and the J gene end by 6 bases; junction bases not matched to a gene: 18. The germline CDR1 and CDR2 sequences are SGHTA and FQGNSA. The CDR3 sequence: CASSSSGGSGRISDTQYF. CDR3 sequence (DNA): TGTGCCAGCAGCTCCTCCGGGGGGAGCGGGAGAATTTCGGATACGCAGTATTTT.

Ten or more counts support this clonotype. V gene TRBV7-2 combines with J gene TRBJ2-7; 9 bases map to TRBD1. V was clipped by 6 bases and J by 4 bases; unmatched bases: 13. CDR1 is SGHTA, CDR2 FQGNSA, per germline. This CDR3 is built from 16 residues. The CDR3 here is CASRKPGQGFMYEQYF. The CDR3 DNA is TGTGCCAGCAGGAAACCCGGACAGGGGTTTATGTACGAGCAGTACTTC.

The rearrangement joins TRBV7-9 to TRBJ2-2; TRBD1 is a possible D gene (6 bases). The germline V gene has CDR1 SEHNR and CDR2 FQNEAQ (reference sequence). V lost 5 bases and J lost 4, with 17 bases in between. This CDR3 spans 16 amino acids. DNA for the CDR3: TGTGCCAGCAGCCGTCCCAGGGGCGAAGGCACCGGGGAGCTGTTTTTT. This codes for CASSRPRGEGTGELFF.

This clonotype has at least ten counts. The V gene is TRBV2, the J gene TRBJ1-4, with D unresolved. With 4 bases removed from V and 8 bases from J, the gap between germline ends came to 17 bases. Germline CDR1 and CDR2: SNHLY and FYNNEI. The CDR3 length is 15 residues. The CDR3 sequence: CASSADMASGEKLFF. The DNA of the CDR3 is TGTGCCAGCAGTGCAGACATGGCCTCGGGGGAAAAACTGTTTTTT.

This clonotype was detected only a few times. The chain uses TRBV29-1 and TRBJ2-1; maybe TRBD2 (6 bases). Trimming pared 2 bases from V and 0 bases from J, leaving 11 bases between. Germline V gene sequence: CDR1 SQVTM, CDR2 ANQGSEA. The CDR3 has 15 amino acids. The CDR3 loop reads CSVERDWSSYNEQFF. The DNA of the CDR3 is TGCAGCGTTGAACGGGACTGGAGCTCCTACAATGAGCAGTTCTTC.

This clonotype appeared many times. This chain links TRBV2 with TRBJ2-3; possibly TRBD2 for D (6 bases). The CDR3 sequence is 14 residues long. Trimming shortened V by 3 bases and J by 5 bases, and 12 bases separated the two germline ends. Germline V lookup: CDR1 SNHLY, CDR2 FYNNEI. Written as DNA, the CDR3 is TGTGCCAGCAGTGACGCACCCGGGAGAGATACGCAGTATTTT. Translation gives CASSDAPGRDTQYF.

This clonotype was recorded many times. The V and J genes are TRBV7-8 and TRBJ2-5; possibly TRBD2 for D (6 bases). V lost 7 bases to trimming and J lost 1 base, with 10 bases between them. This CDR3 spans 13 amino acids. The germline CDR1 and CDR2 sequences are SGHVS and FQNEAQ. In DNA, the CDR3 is TGTGCCAGCACCCGGGACTTCCAAGAGACCCAGTACTTC. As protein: CASTRDFQETQYF.

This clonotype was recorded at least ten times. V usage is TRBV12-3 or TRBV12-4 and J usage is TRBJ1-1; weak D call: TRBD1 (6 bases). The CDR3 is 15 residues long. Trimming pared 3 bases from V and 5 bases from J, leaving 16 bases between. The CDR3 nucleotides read TGTGCCAGCAGTTTTAATTGGGGGCCGCGGACTGAAGCTTTCTTT. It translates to CASSFNWGPRTEAFF.

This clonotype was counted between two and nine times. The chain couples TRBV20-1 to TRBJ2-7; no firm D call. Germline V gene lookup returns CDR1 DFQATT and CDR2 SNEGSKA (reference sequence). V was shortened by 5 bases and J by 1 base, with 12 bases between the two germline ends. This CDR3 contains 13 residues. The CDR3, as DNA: TGCAGTGCTGCCCCGGGCCGTTCCTACGAGCAGTACTTC. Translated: CSAAPGRSYEQYF.